The 26 T cell receptor beta chains below come from one sample, sequenced in a study of shared clonotypes between healthy human individuals. Produced via immunoSEQ multiplex PCR; TCRdb's table is partial and in-frame only. The sample includes about 1.5 million clones, 98% of them seen just once. The sequencing input was naive CD4+ T cells sorted from blood. The subset here: CD45RA+ positively selected. Every receptor here comes from a man younger than 40 in good health.

The chain carries TRBV10-3 and TRBJ2-3; unclear D gene. Germline CDR1 and CDR2: ENHRY and SYGVKD. The CDR3 runs to 15 residues. V lost 5 bases and J 4 bases, leaving 16 bases between the germline ends. The CDR3 DNA sequence: TGTGCCATCAGTAGGACCGATCCGGCGGCAGATACGCAGTATTTT. Translated, it gives CAISRTDPAADTQYF.

This chain connects TRBV28 to TRBJ2-4; a possible D gene is TRBD2 (5 bases). The CDR3 has 13 amino acids. Trimming shortened V by 2 bases and J by 9 bases, and 11 bases separated the two germline ends. Germline lookup yields CDR1 MDHEN and CDR2 SYDVKM. This CDR3 reads CASSLRGRSIQYF. Written as DNA, the CDR3 is TGTGCCAGCAGTTTACGGGGTCGTAGCATTCAGTACTTC.

As to this clone: Different DNA sequences within this sample yield the same CDR3. The gene calls are TRBV30 and TRBJ2-7; D call uncertain. The CDR3 covers 11 residues. Germline loops: CDR1 GTSNPN, CDR2 SVGIG (reference sequence). V lost 2 bases and J lost 7, with 9 bases in between. CDR3 sequence reads: CAWSSLREQYF. The CDR3 DNA reads TGTGCCTGGAGTTCCCTTCGAGAGCAGTACTTC.

This clone was detected only once. The chain recombines TRBV7-9 with TRBJ2-7, with D perhaps TRBD1 (6 bases). Germline CDR1 and CDR2: SEHNR and FQNEAQ (reference sequence). V was clipped by 3 bases and J by 3 bases, with 15 bases between them. This CDR3 comprises 15 residues. DNA of the CDR3: TGTGCCAGCAGCTTCCGGGACATTCTGGTCTACGAGCAGTACTTC. This codes for CASSFRDILVYEQYF. Using reference TRBV7-9 and TRBJ2-7 for the parts outside the CDR3, the full variable domain is DTGVSQNPRHKITKRGQNVTFRCDPISEHNRLYWYRQTLGQGPEFLTYFQNEAQLEKSRLLSDRFSAERPKGSFSTLEIQRTEQGDSAMYLCASSFRDILVYEQYFGPGTRLTVT.

The J gene is TRBJ2-2, the V gene TRBV7-9, with 8 bases lining up with TRBD1. CDR1 and CDR2 from the germline V gene are SEHNR and FQNEAQ (reference sequence). The CDR3 is made up of 16 amino acids. V shed 5 bases, J shed 1 base, and the junction held 6 bases outside the gene matches. CDR3 sequence: CASSAPGQENTGELFF. DNA for the CDR3: TGTGCCAGCAGCGCTCCGGGACAGGAGAACACCGGGGAGCTGTTTTTT.

This clone was seen once. The chain has TRBV7-3 and TRBJ2-5, with 8 positions matching TRBD2. Germline CDR1 is SGHTA and CDR2 is FQGTGA. The CDR3 extends over 15 amino acids. The J segment lost 5 bases and the V segment lost 5 bases, leaving 10 bases of the junction unmatched. The CDR3 is CASSRQTSVGETQYF. The DNA of the CDR3 is TGTGCCAGCAGCCGACAGACTAGCGTGGGGGAGACCCAGTACTTC.

J is TRBJ2-3 and V is TRBV7-8, with TRBD2 matching 10 bases. Trimming at V came to 5 bases and at J to 3 bases, leaving 8 bases not matched to a gene. The CDR3 extends over 16 amino acids. Germline-derived CDR1 and CDR2 are SGHVS and FQNEAQ. The CDR3 protein is CASSGALLAGTDTQYF. CDR3 bases: TGTGCCAGCAGCGGCGCCCTACTAGCGGGAACAGATACGCAGTATTTT.

The chain is built from TRBV7-6 and TRBJ2-3, with a possible D match to TRBD1 (6 bases). Trimming took off 1 base at V and 0 bases at J, with 8 bases between the two ends. The CDR3 consists of 15 residues. Germline CDR1 reads SGHVS; CDR2 reads FNYEAQ. CDR3 amino acids: CASSLVGTSTDTQYF. CDR3 nucleotide sequence: TGTGCCAGCAGCTTAGTGGGGACAAGCACAGATACGCAGTATTTT.

There are many counts of this clone. J is TRBJ2-2 and V is TRBV2; 9 nucleotides match TRBD1. After removal of 4 bases from V and 5 bases from J, the junction contained 2 bases not matched to a gene. Per the germline V gene, CDR1 is SNHLY and CDR2 is FYNNEI. This CDR3 is 14 amino acids long. The CDR3 DNA is TGTGCCAGCAGTGGGACAGGGGAGACCGGGGAGCTGTTTTTT. Translating gives CASSGTGETGELFF.

The chain uses TRBV5-4 and TRBJ2-1; no definite D call. The ends were cut back, 2 bases at V and 6 bases at J, with 15 bases in the middle. This CDR3 contains 15 residues. Per the germline V gene, CDR1 is SGHNT and CDR2 is YYREEE (reference sequence). This chain's CDR3 is CASSFPASPANEQFF. The CDR3 DNA is TGTGCCAGCAGCTTTCCAGCGAGTCCGGCCAATGAGCAGTTCTTC.

The gene calls are TRBV4-3 and TRBJ2-2, with no clear D. The CDR3 has 15 residues. Trimming cost V 1 base and J 4 bases, with 10 bases left between them. Per the germline V gene, CDR1 is LGHNA and CDR2 is YSLEER. DNA of the CDR3: TGCGCCAGCAGCCAAGCGACCCTAGGCACCGGGGAGCTGTTTTTT. This sequence encodes CASSQATLGTGELFF.

The rearrangement uses TRBV5-1 and TRBJ2-4; D gene ambiguous. Germline V gene sequence: CDR1 SGHRS, CDR2 YFSETQ. Trimming stripped 7 bases from V and 9 bases from J, with 17 bases between. CDR3 size: 13 residues. The CDR3 here is CASGGDHKGIQYF. DNA of the CDR3: TGCGCCAGCGGCGGAGACCACAAAGGCATTCAGTACTTC.

The rearrangement uses TRBV5-6 and TRBJ1-2; D gene unclear. There are 11 residues in the CDR3. Germline CDR1 SGHDT, CDR2 YYEEEE. Trimming pared 2 bases from V and 4 bases from J, leaving 3 bases between. CDR3 amino acids: CASSLSYGYTF. The CDR3 DNA follows: TGTGCCAGCAGCTTAAGCTATGGCTACACCTTC.

The chain links TRBV6-5 to TRBJ2-1; D remains unclear. V dropped 10 bases and J dropped 4 bases, with 8 bases sitting between them. The CDR3 runs 11 residues. From germline, CDR1 is MNHEY and CDR2 SVGAGI. The CDR3 region is CATLLYNEQFF. CDR3 bases: TGTGCCACCCTCTTATACAATGAGCAGTTCTTC.

This chain links TRBV10-3 with TRBJ2-2; 15 bases are a match to TRBD2. This CDR3 spans 16 amino acids. With 6 bases clipped from V and 4 bases from J, the junction kept 3 bases outside the gene matches. The V gene's germline CDR1 is ENHRY and CDR2 SYGVKD. CDR3 loop: CAIRGGLAGGTGELFF. DNA of the CDR3: TGTGCCATCAGGGGGGGACTAGCGGGAGGCACCGGGGAGCTGTTTTTT.

This clone was seen once. The rearrangement links TRBV28 to TRBJ1-5, with D perhaps TRBD1 (5 bases). Germline V gene lookup returns CDR1 MDHEN and CDR2 SYDVKM. The germline V and J ends were trimmed by 2 bases and 7 bases, with 12 bases remaining between them. The CDR3 extends over 14 amino acids. This CDR3 reads CASSLRQPRQPQHF. The CDR3 coding sequence is TGTGCCAGCAGTTTAAGACAGCCGAGGCAGCCCCAGCATTTT.

The rearrangement uses TRBV7-9 and TRBJ2-7, with 10 bases fitting TRBD1. CDR1 is SEHNR, CDR2 FQNEAQ, per germline (reference sequence). The junction had 12 bases not matched to a gene; V was cut back by 1 base and J by 3 bases. CDR3 length equals 18 residues. The CDR3 region has the DNA TGTGCCAGCAGCTTAGGACAGGGGGCCCCGAGGTCGAACTACGAGCAGTACTTC. Residues: CASSLGQGAPRSNYEQYF.

Worth noting for this clone: The junction does not match germline at one end; this may be a read error. The V and J genes are TRBV10-1 and TRBJ1-1; D is ambiguous. Germline V gene lookup returns CDR1 WNHNN and CDR2 SYGVQD (reference sequence). The CDR3 has 12 residues. DNA of the CDR3: TGCGCCAGCGGTGAAGCCAACACTGAAGCTTTCTTT. It encodes CASGEANTEAFF.

V is TRBV25-1 and J is TRBJ2-3; maybe TRBD1 (5 bases). Trimming left V 5 bases short and J 2 bases short, with 17 bases between. CDR1 and CDR2 (germline): MGHDK, SYGVNS. The CDR3 length is 16 residues. The chain's CDR3 is CASSFAQGIFTDTQYF. The CDR3, as DNA: TGTGCCAGCAGTTTCGCGCAGGGAATTTTCACAGATACGCAGTATTTT.

The rearrangement joins TRBV28 to TRBJ2-3, with TRBD2 identical over 12 bases. V dropped 4 bases and J dropped 2; count of bases not matched to a gene: 4. This CDR3 spans 16 amino acids. Germline CDR1 and CDR2: MDHEN and SYDVKM. CDR3 region: CASSSGLAGNTDTQYF. As DNA, the CDR3 is TGTGCCAGCAGTTCAGGACTAGCGGGAAACACAGATACGCAGTATTTT.

This clone was detected once. The chain is built from TRBV6-5 and TRBJ2-7, with unresolved D. Germline-derived CDR1 and CDR2 are MNHEY and SVGAGI. CDR3 length equals 15 residues. V gave up 0 bases and J gave up 2 bases, with 11 bases separating them. The CDR3 loop is CASSYSSGGTYEQYF. Written as DNA, the CDR3 is TGTGCCAGCAGTTACTCCTCGGGCGGTACCTACGAGCAGTACTTC.

The chain has TRBV7-9 and TRBJ2-4; D uncertain. V lost 6 bases and J 0 bases, leaving 6 bases between the germline ends. This CDR3 spans 13 amino acids. CDR1 is SEHNR, CDR2 FQNEAQ, per germline (reference sequence). CDR3 amino acids: CASSPLAKNIQYF. As DNA, the CDR3 is TGTGCCAGCAGTCCGCTAGCCAAAAACATTCAGTACTTC.

V is TRBV12-5 and J is TRBJ1-1, with a possible D match to TRBD1 (6 bases). V lost 2 bases to trimming and J lost 5 bases, with 15 bases between them. This CDR3 spans 15 amino acids. Germline CDR1 reads LGHNT; CDR2 reads FRNRAP. The CDR3 loop is CASGLILGQITEAFF. DNA for the CDR3: TGTGCTAGTGGTTTGATACTAGGACAGATTACTGAAGCTTTCTTT.

The chain links TRBV7-9 to TRBJ2-4, with TRBD1 identical over 7 bases. The germline gives CDR1 SEHNR, CDR2 FQNEAQ (reference sequence). This CDR3 is 12 amino acids long. The CDR3 DNA sequence: TGTGCTTATCAGGGGGTCAAAAACATTCAGTACTTC. Encoded protein: CAYQGVKNIQYF.

Note on this clone: The identical CDR3 is also encoded by other nucleotide sequences in the sample. The gene calls are TRBV5-1 and TRBJ2-7, with D perhaps TRBD2 (5 bases). Trimming cost V 5 bases and J 0 bases, with 12 bases left between them. CDR1 is SGHRS and CDR2 is YFSETQ in the germline V gene. The CDR3 covers 14 residues. CDR3 amino acids: CASSLAASSYEQYF. The CDR3 DNA sequence: TGCGCCAGCAGTCTAGCTGCTAGCTCCTACGAGCAGTACTTC.

The V call is TRBV15, the J call TRBJ2-7, with TRBD2 identical over 12 bases. This CDR3 contains 19 residues. The V gene's germline CDR1 is LNHNV and CDR2 YYDKDF (reference sequence). V was clipped by 0 bases and J by 2 bases; unmatched bases: 11. The CDR3 loop is CATSRDPLAGGFYPYEQYF. Written as DNA, the CDR3 is TGTGCCACCAGCAGAGATCCCCTAGCGGGAGGGTTCTATCCCTACGAGCAGTACTTC.